The 18 T cell receptor beta chains below all came from one sample that was sequenced in a study of T-cell memory formation after mild COVID-19. TCRdb itself ran the 5' RACE reads through MiXCR, one entry per CDR3 protein. The table lists approximately 250,000 distinct CDR3 sequences, over 15% of them singletons. The sequenced sample consisted of PBMCs or a T cell subset sorted from them (not recorded which). The source of these receptors is an adult woman who had mild COVID-19 (a few samples of this study predate the infection). Cell type and time point are not known.

This CDR3 is CASSLAGGQGGYTF. CDR3 in DNA: TGCGCCAGCAGCCTGGCAGGAGGGCAAGGTGGCTACACCTTC. This chain links TRBV4-1 with TRBJ1-2; unclear D gene. Germline loops: CDR1 MGHRA, CDR2 YSYEKL. The CDR3 is 14 residues long. V was clipped by 4 bases and J by 7 bases, with 16 bases between them.

The table lists this clonotype with a few counts. This rearrangement joins TRBV20-1 to TRBJ1-2; TRBD1 is a possible D gene (5 bases). The CDR3 is made up of 14 amino acids. CDR1 is DFQATT and CDR2 is SNEGSKA in the germline V gene (reference sequence). The V end was cut by 1 base, the J end by 8 bases, with 17 bases between. Written as DNA, the CDR3 is TGCAGTGCTAGAGCCGGGCAGGCAGGGAGGGGCTACACCTTC. This translates into CSARAGQAGRGYTF.

The V and J genes are TRBV30 and TRBJ1-2; D is undetermined. V lost 6 bases, J lost 7 bases, and 15 bases lay in between. Germline V gene sequence: CDR1 GTSNPN, CDR2 SVGIG (reference sequence). This CDR3 has 12 residues. CDR3 DNA sequence: TGTGCCTGTCCCCTGTTTGGCAGTGGCTACACCTTC. As protein: CACPLFGSGYTF.

This clonotype was picked up many times. The chain has TRBV4-2 and TRBJ2-1; possible D gene TRBD2, 5 bases. Trimming removed 6 bases from V and 5 bases from J, with 8 bases in between. The CDR3 runs 12 residues. Germline CDR1 reads LGHNA; CDR2 reads YNFKEQ. The chain's CDR3 is CASRRADNEQFF. The CDR3 DNA follows: TGTGCCAGCAGGAGGGCTGACAATGAGCAGTTCTTC.

This rearrangement joins TRBV7-9 to TRBJ2-5; unclear D gene. Germline V lookup: CDR1 SEHNR, CDR2 FQNEAQ (reference sequence). Trimming left V 0 bases short and J 1 base short, with 12 bases between. The CDR3 totals 16 residues. This CDR3 reads CASSLAPLTAQETQYF. DNA of the CDR3: TGTGCCAGCAGCTTAGCCCCTTTAACGGCCCAAGAGACCCAGTACTTC.

This clonotype was picked up a small number of times. V is TRBV29-1 and J is TRBJ2-4, with D perhaps TRBD1 (7 bases). This CDR3 has 13 residues. Germline V gives CDR1 SQVTM, CDR2 ANQGSEA. V lost 3 bases and J 7 bases, leaving 13 bases between the germline ends. Written as DNA, the CDR3 is TGCAGCGTTGACATCCCAGGGGGGAACATTCAGTACTTC. This codes for CSVDIPGGNIQYF.

The chain is built from TRBV23-1 and TRBJ2-5; D remains unclear. TRBV23-1 is identified as an open reading frame with a role that is uncertain. V shed 4 bases and J shed 5 bases, with 8 bases lying between them. CDR3 size: 12 residues. The CDR3 DNA reads TGCGCCAGCAGTCGATCCGGGGAGACCCAGTACTTC. Its protein product is CASSRSGETQYF.

The chain recombines TRBV5-1 with TRBJ2-1; 9 bases align to TRBD2. This CDR3 is built from 15 residues. Germline V gives CDR1 SGHRS, CDR2 YFSETQ. J was trimmed by 7 bases and V by 4 bases; bases with no gene match: 9. The CDR3 loop reads CASSPSSGASNEQFF. CDR3 DNA sequence: TGCGCCAGCAGCCCGTCTAGCGGGGCTTCAAATGAGCAGTTCTTC.

This clonotype was seen more than once but under ten times. The chain couples TRBV29-1 to TRBJ2-3, with 14 bases aligning to TRBD2. The CDR3 runs to 15 residues. V trimming: 7 bases; J trimming: 2 bases; junction bases outside the gene matches: 5. CDR1 and CDR2 (germline): SQVTM, ANQGSEA. CDR3 DNA: TGCAGCGCCGGACTAGCGGGAGGCCCCACAGATACGCAGTATTTT. This sequence encodes CSAGLAGGPTDTQYF.

In this sample, this clonotype turned up once. V is TRBV7-2 and J is TRBJ2-1, with D unresolved. With 5 bases removed from V and 11 bases from J, the gap between germline ends came to 13 bases. CDR3 length equals 12 residues. Germline values: CDR1 SGHTA, CDR2 FQGNSA. CDR3 loop: CASSPQQTKQFF. In DNA form, the CDR3 reads TGTGCCAGCAGCCCCCAACAGACAAAGCAGTTCTTC.

This clonotype was picked up many times. Just one base apart from a much larger clone, this may be a read error. The J gene is TRBJ2-3, the V gene TRBV7-9; no firm D call. Germline V lookup: CDR1 SEHNR, CDR2 FQNEAQ (reference sequence). Trimming removed 3 bases at V and 0 bases at J, with 4 bases between. This CDR3 spans 13 amino acids. The DNA of the CDR3 is TGTGCCAGCAGCTTTTCTAGCACAGATACGCAGTATTTT. Its translation is CASSFSSTDTQYF. Filled out from reference TRBV7-9 and TRBJ2-3, the complete variable domain reads DTGVSQNPRHKITKRGQNVTFRCDPISEHNRLYWYRQTLGQGPEFLTYFQNEAQLEKSRLLSDRFSAERPKGSFSTLEIQRTEQGDSAMYLCASSFSSTDTQYFGPGTRLTVL.

The V call is TRBV5-1, the J call TRBJ2-5, with TRBD1 as a possible D gene (6 bases). Trimming cost V 1 base and J 6 bases, with 16 bases left between them. Germline V gene lookup returns CDR1 SGHRS and CDR2 YFSETQ. This CDR3 is built from 15 residues. The CDR3 loop reads CASSLSNRVVKTQYF. The CDR3 bases are TGCGCCAGCAGCTTGTCAAACAGGGTCGTTAAGACCCAGTACTTC.

This chain links TRBV3-1 with TRBJ1-2, with a possible D match to TRBD1 (5 bases). The CDR3 sequence is 14 residues long. The V end was cut by 3 bases, the J end by 7 bases, with 15 bases between. Germline V lookup: CDR1 LGHDT, CDR2 YNNKEL (reference sequence). DNA of the CDR3: TGTGCCAGCAGCCAGATTGGGGGGAGAGGTGGCTACACCTTC. Translated: CASSQIGGRGGYTF.

The chain is built from TRBV12-3 or TRBV12-4 and TRBJ2-3; 12 nucleotides agree with TRBD2. Losses at the gene ends were 4 bases for V and 0 bases for J; bases not matched to a gene: 5. The CDR3 covers 17 residues. CDR3 nucleotides: TGTGCCAGCAGTTCCCACGGACTAGCGGGAAGCACAGATACGCAGTATTTT. It yields the protein CASSSHGLAGSTDTQYF.

This chain links TRBV24-1 with TRBJ2-2; D perhaps matches TRBD2 (6 bases). Germline V lookup: CDR1 KGHDR, CDR2 SFDVKD. The CDR3 extends over 16 amino acids. V shed 7 bases and J shed 0 bases, with 14 bases lying between them. The CDR3 here is CATRGSGGSNTGELFF. The CDR3, as DNA: TGTGCCACCAGAGGGAGTGGGGGGTCGAACACCGGGGAGCTGTTTTTT.

The chain combines TRBV7-2 with TRBJ1-2; perhaps TRBD1 as D (5 bases). Germline V gene data show CDR1 as SGHTA and CDR2 as FQGNSA. The V gene lost 1 base and the J gene lost 3 bases, with 9 bases spanning the gap. There are 14 residues in the CDR3. The CDR3 loop is CASSLVGGDYGYTF. In DNA, the CDR3 is TGTGCCAGCAGCTTAGTCGGGGGAGACTATGGCTACACCTTC.

This clonotype was counted between two and nine times. The V call is TRBV2, the J call TRBJ2-7, with unresolved D. V dropped 4 bases and J dropped 4 bases, with 8 bases sitting between them. Germline assignment: CDR1 SNHLY and CDR2 FYNNEI. This CDR3 is 12 amino acids long. Here the CDR3 DNA reads TGTGCCAGCAGTGCCCCCGGGTACGAGCAGTACTTC. Its translation: CASSAPGYEQYF.

This clonotype appeared a few times. This chain uses TRBV20-1 with TRBJ2-3; D remains unclear. V was clipped by 0 bases and J by 4 bases, with 14 bases between them. Germline CDR1 reads DFQATT; CDR2 reads SNEGSKA (reference sequence). There are 15 residues in the CDR3. The CDR3 sequence: CSARDGRQTADTQYF. The CDR3 DNA reads TGCAGTGCTAGAGATGGGCGACAAACGGCAGATACGCAGTATTTT.